The 28 T cell receptor beta chains in this list originate from one sample, sequenced in a study of blood T cells in healthy people across ages. Combining a sample-barcoded 5' primer with a J-beta primer mix, a second PCR ran for roughly 6 to 11 cycles. Using its own MiXCR run on the 5' RACE reads, TCRdb lists one record per CDR3 protein. Of more than 650,000 distinct CDR3 sequences in the sample, 22% were seen once. What was sequenced was blood. The receptors originated from a man between 65 and 80 years old in good health.

This clonotype occurred a few times. The chain's CDR3 is CASSLTSVNGELFF. In DNA form, the CDR3 reads TGTGCCAGCAGTTTAACTAGCGTCAACGGGGAGCTGTTTTTT. The V call is TRBV3-1, the J call TRBJ2-2, with 7 positions matching TRBD2. This CDR3 region has 14 residues. V shed 6 bases, J shed 7 bases, and the junction held 8 bases outside the gene matches. Germline assignment: CDR1 LGHDT and CDR2 YNNKEL (reference sequence).

This clonotype was found many times. The chain links TRBV6-6 to TRBJ1-4; a weak D match, TRBD1 (5 bases). This CDR3 comprises 13 residues. V was cut by 6 bases and J by 5 bases, with 10 bases left in between. Germline lookup yields CDR1 MNHNY and CDR2 SVGAGI (reference sequence). CDR3 coding DNA: TGTGCCAGCAGCAGGGATTTAAATGAAAAACTGTTTTTT. Protein sequence: CASSRDLNEKLFF.

The chain joins TRBV7-2 to TRBJ2-5; the D call may be TRBD1 or TRBD2 (7 bases each). The J call is doubtful: the DNA matches TRBJ2-7 better. The CDR3 is made up of 16 amino acids. In germline, CDR1 is SGHTA, CDR2 FQGNSA. In DNA, the CDR3 is TGTGCCAGCAGCCTAAGCGGGACAGTCGATTCCTACGAGCAGTACTTC. Its protein is CASSLSGTVDSYEQYF.

This clonotype appeared a few times. The rearrangement links TRBV11-2 to TRBJ2-5; D possibly corresponds to TRBD1 (6 bases). The closer fit of TRBJ2-7 to the DNA end suggests the J call may be wrong. Germline values: CDR1 SGHAT, CDR2 FQNNGV. The CDR3 has 12 residues. The CDR3 DNA follows: TGTGCCAGCAGCAGACAGGCCTACGAGCAGTACTTC. Translating gives CASSRQAYEQYF.

This clonotype has just a few counts. The chain links TRBV20-1 to TRBJ2-5; 11 positions agree with TRBD1. CDR3 size: 14 residues. Germline CDR1 and CDR2: DFQATT and SNEGSKA (reference sequence). With 5 bases clipped from V and 5 bases from J, the junction kept 7 bases outside the gene matches. The CDR3 nucleotides are TGCAGTGCTCGGGACAGGGGGTCCGGGGAGACCCAGTACTTC. This codes for CSARDRGSGETQYF.

This clonotype occurred a few times. The rearrangement joins TRBV12-3 or TRBV12-4 to TRBJ2-5; no definite D call. Trimming took 1 base from V and 3 from J, leaving 9 bases between them. This CDR3 region has 14 residues. The CDR3 region has the DNA TGTGCCAGCAGTTTAGGCCCACGTGAAGAGACCCAGTACTTC. Translated: CASSLGPREETQYF.

The chain is built from TRBV20-1 and TRBJ1-5; 8 bases are shared with TRBD1. The CDR3 contains 14 residues. Germline V gives CDR1 DFQATT, CDR2 SNEGSKA (reference sequence). The junction had 3 bases not matched to a gene; V was cut back by 0 bases and J by 5 bases. Here the CDR3 reads CSARDGTGHQPQHF. CDR3 in DNA: TGCAGTGCTAGAGACGGGACAGGCCATCAGCCCCAGCATTTT.

The rearrangement links TRBV9 to TRBJ1-3; D might be TRBD1 (6 bases). This CDR3 has 15 amino acids. From germline, CDR1 is SGDLS and CDR2 YYNGEE. Deletions cut 0 bases from V and 2 bases from J, with 9 bases between. CDR3 in amino acids: CASSVEGGAGNTIYF. DNA of the CDR3: TGTGCCAGCAGCGTAGAGGGGGGGGCTGGAAACACCATATATTTT.

This clonotype was recorded a few times. The J gene is TRBJ1-1, the V gene TRBV12-3 or TRBV12-4; a weak D match, TRBD1 (6 bases). Trimming left V 6 bases short and J 0 bases short, with 11 bases between. This CDR3 region has 14 residues. CDR3 nucleotides: TGTGCCAGCAGCCGACAGGCCTTGAACACTGAAGCTTTCTTT. It codes for CASSRQALNTEAFF.

This clonotype has a handful of counts. One junction end disagrees with the germline gene, perhaps due to a read error. The chain has TRBV20-1 and TRBJ2-7; D remains unclear. The CDR3 contains 13 residues. Germline-derived CDR1 and CDR2 are DFQATT and SNEGSKA (reference sequence). Written as DNA, the CDR3 is TGCAGTGCTAGAAAGGGTGGTTCCTCCGAGCAGTACTTC. Translation: CSARKGGSSEQYF.

The J gene is TRBJ2-1, the V gene TRBV30, with 12 bases lining up with TRBD2. The ends lost 0 bases at V and 6 bases at J; junction bases unmatched: 3. The CDR3 consists of 15 residues. Germline loops: CDR1 GTSNPN, CDR2 SVGIG (reference sequence). The CDR3 region is CAWSVQLAGGNEQFF. CDR3 coding DNA: TGTGCCTGGAGTGTACAACTAGCGGGAGGCAATGAGCAGTTCTTC.

This chain uses TRBV3-1 with TRBJ1-5, with unresolved D. Germline assignment: CDR1 LGHDT and CDR2 YNNKEL (reference sequence). Trimming cost V 4 bases and J 5 bases, with 15 bases left between them. This CDR3 comprises 15 residues. The CDR3 protein is CASSPFVREDQPQHF. For the CDR3, the DNA is TGTGCCAGCAGCCCGTTTGTGAGGGAGGATCAGCCCCAGCATTTT.

This clonotype came up a few times. This chain uses TRBV20-1 with TRBJ2-5; no reliable D call. CDR1 is DFQATT, CDR2 SNEGSKA, per germline (reference sequence). The CDR3 contains 11 residues. Trimming cost V 7 bases and J 4 bases, with 10 bases left between them. The CDR3 nucleotides read TGCAGTGTACACCGTAGAGAGACCCAGTACTTC. Translating it yields CSVHRRETQYF.

The chain carries TRBV2 and TRBJ1-6; D uncertain. Germline CDR1 and CDR2: SNHLY and FYNNEI. Trimming cost V 2 bases and J 0 bases, with 5 bases left between them. This CDR3 has 15 residues. For the CDR3, the DNA is TGTGCCAGCAGTGAACTGAGCTCCTATAATTCACCCCTCCACTTT. Amino acid sequence: CASSELSSYNSPLHF.

This clonotype was detected only a few times. This chain links TRBV7-2 with TRBJ2-1; unclear D gene. From germline, CDR1 is SGHTA and CDR2 FQGNSA. V was shortened by 1 base and J by 7 bases, with 14 bases between the two germline ends. This CDR3 region has 15 residues. In DNA form, the CDR3 reads TGTGCCAGCAGCTTAGGACCGCCTCTTCTTAATGAGCAGTTCTTC. This translates into CASSLGPPLLNEQFF. Variable domain in full (rest from reference TRBV7-2 and TRBJ2-1): GAGVSQSPSNKVTEKGKDVELRCDPISGHTALYWYRQSLGQGLEFLIYFQGNSAPDKSGLPSDRFSAERTGGSVSTLTIQRTQQEDSAVYLCASSLGPPLLNEQFFGPGTRLTVL.

This clonotype was observed a handful of times. The rearrangement joins TRBV6-2 or TRBV6-3 to TRBJ1-1; no reliable D call. CDR1 is MNHEY and CDR2 is SVGEGT in the germline V gene. This CDR3 is 14 amino acids long. Trimming shortened V by 0 bases and J by 3 bases, and 8 bases separated the two germline ends. Here the CDR3 reads CASSYSTWDTEAFF. As DNA, the CDR3 is TGTGCCAGCAGTTACTCGACGTGGGACACTGAAGCTTTCTTT.

This clonotype appeared a few times. The chain joins TRBV6-6 to TRBJ1-6; 9 bases align to TRBD1. With V trimmed by 8 bases and J by 10 bases, 9 bases remained unmatched. This CDR3 has 14 residues. The germline gives CDR1 MNHNY, CDR2 SVGAGI (reference sequence). The CDR3 here is CASGPGQGGSPLHF. The DNA of the CDR3 is TGTGCCAGCGGACCGGGACAGGGTGGGTCACCCCTCCACTTT.

The chain combines TRBV2 with TRBJ1-2, with D possibly being TRBD1 (5 bases). Trimming shortened V by 6 bases and J by 3 bases, and 14 bases separated the two germline ends. Germline-derived CDR1 and CDR2 are SNHLY and FYNNEI. The CDR3 has 14 residues. CDR3 loop: CASRGKGEYYGYTF. For the CDR3, the DNA is TGTGCCAGCAGAGGAAAAGGGGAATACTATGGCTACACCTTC.

The rearrangement joins TRBV20-1 to TRBJ2-1; TRBD2 is a possible D gene (7 bases). The germline V and J ends were trimmed by 5 bases and 3 bases, with 14 bases remaining between them. Germline assignment: CDR1 DFQATT and CDR2 SNEGSKA (reference sequence). The CDR3 totals 14 residues. The CDR3 loop reads CSAGGGGVYNEQFF. CDR3 coding DNA: TGCAGTGCTGGGGGGGGCGGGGTCTACAATGAGCAGTTCTTC.

The chain joins TRBV5-1 to TRBJ2-5; 7 bases line up with TRBD2. The J segment lost 9 bases and the V segment lost 3 bases, leaving 11 bases of the junction unmatched. CDR1 is SGHRS and CDR2 is YFSETQ in the germline V gene. This CDR3 spans 14 amino acids. CDR3 sequence (DNA): TGCGCCAGCAGCTCGTCGGGGACTAAGCGGGCCCAGTACTTC. Its translation: CASSSSGTKRAQYF.

This clonotype was counted between two and nine times. V is TRBV20-1 and J is TRBJ2-7; 9 nucleotides agree with TRBD1. The CDR3 is made up of 13 amino acids. Germline trimming cut 3 bases from V and 4 bases from J; bases unmatched to any gene: 4. Germline-derived CDR1 and CDR2 are DFQATT and SNEGSKA (reference sequence). CDR3 sequence reads: CSASVQGAYEQYF. CDR3 DNA sequence: TGCAGTGCTAGTGTACAGGGGGCATACGAGCAGTACTTC.

In nucleotides, the CDR3 is TGTGCCAGCACCCTAGGACAGATGAACACTGAAGCTTTCTTT. Amino acid sequence: CASTLGQMNTEAFF. The genes are TRBV7-9 and TRBJ1-1; a possible D gene is TRBD1 (6 bases). The CDR3 sequence is 14 residues long. Trimming pared 7 bases from V and 0 bases from J, leaving 12 bases between. Germline V gives CDR1 SEHNR, CDR2 FQNEAQ (reference sequence).

The V gene is TRBV12-3 or TRBV12-4, the J gene TRBJ2-4, with 8 bases that match TRBD1. The CDR3 is made up of 16 amino acids. Germline trimming cut 3 bases from V and 3 bases from J; bases unmatched to any gene: 7. In DNA form, the CDR3 reads TGTGCCAGCAGTTTTCTTTTGGACAGGGTCAAAAACATTCAGTACTTC. Translated, it gives CASSFLLDRVKNIQYF.

The chain uses TRBV5-6 and TRBJ2-3; TRBD1 agrees at 8 bases. Losses at the gene ends were 3 bases for V and 3 bases for J; bases not matched to a gene: 9. CDR1 is SGHDT, CDR2 YYEEEE, per germline. CDR3 size: 16 residues. Here the CDR3 reads CASSWYRGARTDTQYF. The DNA of the CDR3 is TGTGCCAGCAGCTGGTACAGGGGGGCGCGAACAGATACGCAGTATTTT.

The chain uses TRBV10-2 and TRBJ2-1; a possible D gene is TRBD2 (6 bases). There are 13 residues in the CDR3. In germline, CDR1 is WSHSY, CDR2 SAAADI. The V and J ends lost 3 bases and 12 bases respectively, with 15 bases between them. CDR3 in DNA: TGCGCCAGCAGTGAAGGTGGGAGGCTGGCGCAGTTCTTC. This encodes CASSEGGRLAQFF.

This clonotype showed up just once. The conserved closing phenylalanine or tryptophan is absent in this CDR3, likely reflecting a read error. This sequence joins TRBV6-1 and TRBJ2-1; no clear D gene. Germline-derived CDR1 and CDR2 are MNHNS and SASEGT. The CDR3 consists of 16 residues. Trimming pared 4 bases from V and 4 bases from J, leaving 17 bases between. This chain's CDR3 is CASSATTDGLYNEQFL. In nucleotides, the CDR3 is TGTGCCAGCAGTGCAACCACGGACGGATTATACAATGAGCAGTTCCTC.

This clonotype was detected a few times. CDR3 in amino acids: CASRPSGGATDTQYF. As DNA, the CDR3 is TGTGCCAGCAGGCCTAGCGGGGGGGCAACAGATACGCAGTATTTT. The genes are TRBV7-9 and TRBJ2-3; 12 bases are shared with TRBD2. J lost 3 bases, V lost 6 bases, and 4 bases had no gene match. The CDR3 sequence is 15 residues long. CDR1 is SEHNR and CDR2 is FQNEAQ in the germline V gene (reference sequence).

This chain links TRBV5-1 with TRBJ2-5, with D tentatively TRBD1 or TRBD2 (5 bases each). The DNA end lines up better with TRBJ2-7; the J call may be wrong. This CDR3 region has 15 residues. The V gene's germline CDR1 is SGHRS and CDR2 YFSETQ. The DNA of the CDR3 is TGCGCCAGCAGCGAATCTCGGGACGAAAGATACGAGCAGTACTTC. It is translated as CASSESRDERYEQYF.